One sample yielded the 30 T cell receptor beta chains listed below, sequenced in a study of shared clonotypes between healthy human individuals. This table comes from immunoSEQ multiplex PCR, and its TCRdb copy is limited to in-frame clones, with some not included. The repertoire holds around 2,000,000 clones, with 90% to 95% as singletons. The source material was naive CD4+ T cells sorted from blood. Subset in this sample: CD45RA+ positively selected. The receptor source for this set is a man aged 18-30 years in good health.

The V gene is TRBV9, the J gene TRBJ2-1, with D perhaps TRBD2 (5 bases). The CDR3 runs 16 residues. Trimming left V 1 base short and J 3 bases short, with 14 bases between. Germline V gene lookup returns CDR1 SGDLS and CDR2 YYNGEE. The CDR3 DNA reads TGTGCCAGCAGCGTATGGGGAGAAACCGGCTACAATGAGCAGTTCTTC. This translates into CASSVWGETGYNEQFF.

V usage is TRBV7-9 and J usage is TRBJ1-5; 8 positions agree with TRBD1. V dropped 5 bases and J dropped 4; count of bases not matched to a gene: 7. Germline CDR1 and CDR2: SEHNR and FQNEAQ (reference sequence). The CDR3 is 15 amino acids. CDR3 in DNA: TGTGCCAGCAGCCCCGACAGGGGCCCTAATCAGCCCCAGCATTTT. This codes for CASSPDRGPNQPQHF.

The rearrangement joins TRBV30 to TRBJ1-1; D is undetermined. The CDR3 loop spans 13 amino acids. Germline lookup yields CDR1 GTSNPN and CDR2 SVGIG (reference sequence). V was cut by 4 bases and J by 4 bases, with 13 bases left in between. DNA for the CDR3: TGTGCCTGGACTTTACGGGTGGGCACTGAAGCTTTCTTT. Protein sequence: CAWTLRVGTEAFF.

The chain has TRBV7-2 and TRBJ2-1; tentative D call: TRBD2 (5 bases). The CDR3 length is 15 residues. Germline CDR1 and CDR2: SGHTA and FQGNSA. V was clipped by 0 bases and J by 6 bases, with 12 bases between them. The CDR3 coding sequence is TGTGCCAGCAGCTTAGCGCGAGGGTACTTCAATGAGCAGTTCTTC. Its translation: CASSLARGYFNEQFF.

A note on this clone: One end of the junction fails to match germline, which may point to a read error. This sample includes further DNA sequences coding for the same CDR3. The chain carries TRBV6-1 and TRBJ1-5; D uncertain. Germline V gene data show CDR1 as MNHNS and CDR2 as SASEGT. The CDR3 is 13 residues long. CDR3 nucleotides: TGTGCCAGCCGTGAGGTTAGCAATCAGCCCCAGCATTTT. Its protein is CASREVSNQPQHF.

The chain has TRBV9 and TRBJ1-6, with D possibly matching TRBD1 (5 bases). The V end lost 4 bases, the J end lost 7 bases, and 15 bases lay between the germline ends. CDR3 size: 15 residues. Germline V CDR1 and CDR2: SGDLS, YYNGEE. CDR3 in DNA: TGTGCCAGCAGCCCCGCCGGGAGGGACAATTCACCCCTCCACTTT. Translating gives CASSPAGRDNSPLHF.

The rearrangement joins TRBV5-1 to TRBJ1-4; no reliable D call. The V end was cut by 0 bases, the J end by 7 bases, with 10 bases between. Germline CDR1 is SGHRS and CDR2 is YFSETQ. The CDR3 covers 14 residues. CDR3 in amino acids: CASSLVNPGEKLFF. In DNA form, the CDR3 reads TGCGCCAGCAGCTTGGTTAACCCCGGTGAAAAACTGTTTTTT. Combining the CDR3 with reference TRBV5-1 and TRBJ1-4 gives the whole variable domain KAGVTQTPRYLIKTRGQQVTLSCSPISGHRSVSWYQQTPGQGLQFLFEYFSETQRNKGNFPGRFSGRQFSNSRSEMNVSTLELGDSALYLCASSLVNPGEKLFFGSGTQLSVL.

Remarks on this clone: The same CDR3 also results from other DNA sequences found in this sample. The genes are TRBV28 and TRBJ2-3; D is possibly TRBD1 or TRBD2 (5 bases each). Trimming stripped 0 bases from V and 3 bases from J, with 10 bases between. CDR1 is MDHEN, CDR2 SYDVKM, per germline. The CDR3 is 15 residues long. The CDR3 DNA is TGTGCCAGCAGTTTATGGGGGCGCGGGACAGATACGCAGTATTTT. Translation: CASSLWGRGTDTQYF.

V usage is TRBV7-2 and J usage is TRBJ1-5; D possibly corresponds to TRBD1 (5 bases). This CDR3 region has 14 residues. The V gene's germline CDR1 is SGHTA and CDR2 FQGNSA. V was clipped by 5 bases and J by 4 bases, with 12 bases between them. CDR3 nucleotide sequence: TGTGCCAGCAGCCCTGGCAGGGTGAATCAGCCCCAGCATTTT. Its translation: CASSPGRVNQPQHF.

The chain combines TRBV9 with TRBJ2-2; D may correspond to TRBD1 or TRBD2 (5 bases each). Germline-derived CDR1 and CDR2 are SGDLS and YYNGEE. The CDR3 sequence is 16 residues long. Trimming stripped 0 bases from V and 1 base from J, with 10 bases between. This CDR3 is CASSVAGTLNTGELFF. For the CDR3, the DNA is TGTGCCAGCAGCGTAGCCGGGACCCTGAACACCGGGGAGCTGTTTTTT.

V and J are TRBV5-6 and TRBJ2-1, with 8 nucleotides matching TRBD2. The trim removed 0 bases at V and 8 bases at J, leaving 4 bases unmatched. The germline V gene has CDR1 SGHDT and CDR2 YYEEEE. There are 14 residues in the CDR3. CDR3 DNA: TGTGCCAGCAGCTTGGGGACTAGCCTCGATGAGCAGTTCTTC. This sequence encodes CASSLGTSLDEQFF.

The V call is TRBV30, the J call TRBJ2-3; TRBD2 is a possible D gene (6 bases). The V and J ends lost 3 bases and 3 bases respectively, with 19 bases between them. The germline gives CDR1 GTSNPN, CDR2 SVGIG (reference sequence). This CDR3 is 16 amino acids long. CDR3 DNA: TGTGCCTGGAGAACGGGAGCGTCAACTTTAACAGATACGCAGTATTTT. As protein: CAWRTGASTLTDTQYF.

With respect to this clone: The junction departs from germline at one end; a sequencing error may be responsible. The chain recombines TRBV27 with TRBJ1-2, with no clear D. The CDR3 extends over 15 amino acids. CDR1 MNHEY and CDR2 SMNVEV come from the germline V gene (reference sequence). CDR3 sequence reads: CASRLSIDHNYGYTF. CDR3 sequence (DNA): TGTGCCAGCAGATTATCGATAGACCATAACTATGGCTACACCTTC.

The chain recombines TRBV18 with TRBJ1-5; 8 bases map to TRBD1. J lost 4 bases, V lost 4 bases, and 9 bases had no gene match. There are 16 residues in the CDR3. The V gene's germline CDR1 is KGHSH and CDR2 LQKENI. As DNA, the CDR3 is TGTGCCAGCTCACTAAACAGGGGGGTAGCAAATCAGCCCCAGCATTTT. Translating it yields CASSLNRGVANQPQHF.

This chain joins TRBV6-5 and TRBJ2-7; TRBD2 aligns across 10 bases. The CDR3 consists of 16 residues. Germline CDR1 and CDR2: MNHEY and SVGAGI. V gave up 4 bases and J gave up 3 bases; unmatched junction bases: 9. The CDR3 DNA reads TGTGCCAGCAGTTCTCTTGGTTCTAGCGGGAGCTACGAGCAGTACTTC. Translating gives CASSSLGSSGSYEQYF.

The chain employs TRBV2 and TRBJ2-1, with D possibly TRBD1 on 6 matching bases. Per the germline V gene, CDR1 is SNHLY and CDR2 is FYNNEI. The CDR3 covers 15 residues. V gave up 6 bases and J gave up 0 bases, with 12 bases separating them. The CDR3 region is CASRSTGSSYNEQFF. The CDR3 region has the DNA TGTGCCAGCAGGTCTACAGGGAGCTCCTACAATGAGCAGTTCTTC.

V and J are TRBV23-1 and TRBJ1-5; D is perhaps TRBD1 (6 bases). TRBV23-1 is treated as an ORF (open reading frame) with a function not yet certain. This CDR3 is 12 amino acids long. V dropped 10 bases and J dropped 9 bases, with 16 bases sitting between them. The CDR3 spells CANARGSGPQHF. The CDR3 DNA follows: TGCGCCAACGCTAGGGGGTCTGGGCCCCAGCATTTT.

This rearrangement joins TRBV11-2 to TRBJ2-3; D is unresolved. Germline CDR1 and CDR2: SGHAT and FQNNGV. This CDR3 has 13 amino acids. V gave up 4 bases and J gave up 2 bases, with 7 bases separating them. DNA for the CDR3: TGTGCCAGCAGCTCGGCAGCCACAGATACGCAGTATTTT. Its protein product is CASSSAATDTQYF.

The chain is built from TRBV4-1 and TRBJ2-7; TRBD2 agrees at 11 bases. The V segment lost 4 bases and the J segment 3 bases; nucleotides outside the gene matches: 14. The germline gives CDR1 MGHRA, CDR2 YSYEKL. The CDR3 extends over 18 amino acids. DNA for the CDR3: TGCGCCAGCAGCCCTGCACTGACTAGCGGGGTAGGCGGCTACGAGCAGTACTTC. Protein sequence: CASSPALTSGVGGYEQYF.

The V call is TRBV6-5, the J call TRBJ1-2; D ambiguous. V lost 5 bases to trimming and J lost 7 bases, with 11 bases between them. Germline V gene data show CDR1 as MNHEY and CDR2 as SVGAGI. This CDR3 comprises 12 residues. The CDR3 region is CASSRDKAGYTF. CDR3 DNA sequence: TGTGCCAGCAGTCGTGATAAGGCTGGCTACACCTTC.

This clone occurred a few times. This specimen includes other DNA sequences encoding the same CDR3. The rearrangement uses TRBV5-6 and TRBJ2-7; 7 bases are shared with TRBD2. This CDR3 is built from 14 residues. J was trimmed by 3 bases and V by 4 bases; bases with no gene match: 7. CDR1 is SGHDT, CDR2 YYEEEE, per germline. The CDR3 DNA reads as TGTGCCAGCAGCCTCAGCGGGACCCTCTACGAGCAGTACTTC. Translation: CASSLSGTLYEQYF.

The V and J genes are TRBV19 and TRBJ2-2, with D tentatively TRBD2 (6 bases). Trimming pared 7 bases from V and 2 bases from J, leaving 17 bases between. CDR1 LNHDA and CDR2 SQIVND come from the germline V gene (reference sequence). The CDR3 runs 16 residues. This chain's CDR3 is CASKPGVSYNTGELFF. CDR3 nucleotides: TGTGCCAGTAAGCCGGGGGTCTCCTACAACACCGGGGAGCTGTTTTTT.

About this clone itself: The same CDR3 arises from other DNA sequences in this sample as well. The chain uses TRBV5-1 and TRBJ2-7; 12 bases are a match to TRBD2. The CDR3 loop spans 16 amino acids. The germline V gene encodes CDR1 SGHRS and CDR2 YFSETQ. V was clipped by 3 bases and J by 0 bases; unmatched bases: 4. The CDR3 is CASSSGLAGPSYEQYF. Here the CDR3 DNA reads TGCGCCAGCAGCTCGGGACTAGCGGGCCCCTCCTACGAGCAGTACTTC. Full variable domain (remainder filled in from reference TRBV5-1 and TRBJ2-7): KAGVTQTPRYLIKTRGQQVTLSCSPISGHRSVSWYQQTPGQGLQFLFEYFSETQRNKGNFPGRFSGRQFSNSRSEMNVSTLELGDSALYLCASSSGLAGPSYEQYFGPGTRLTVT.

Regarding this clone: The sample carries other DNA sequences with the same CDR3. The chain carries TRBV7-9 and TRBJ1-2; D is possibly TRBD1 (6 bases). Germline V gives CDR1 SEHNR, CDR2 FQNEAQ (reference sequence). Trimming removed 5 bases at V and 2 bases at J, with 9 bases between. The CDR3 consists of 13 residues. The DNA of the CDR3 is TGTGCCAGCAGCCGGGACACGAACTATGGCTACACCTTC. It specifies CASSRDTNYGYTF.

The rearrangement links TRBV5-4 to TRBJ1-4, with D perhaps matching TRBD1 (5 bases). Trimming pared 3 bases from V and 8 bases from J, leaving 14 bases between. This CDR3 has 14 residues. Germline V gives CDR1 SGHNT, CDR2 YYREEE (reference sequence). As DNA, the CDR3 is TGTGCCAGCAGCTCGGCCGGGACGGACGAAAAACTGTTTTTT. Residues: CASSSAGTDEKLFF.

This clone was picked up one time. Other DNA sequences in the sample encode the same CDR3. The chain is built from TRBV30 and TRBJ1-5; tentatively, D is TRBD1 (5 bases). With 0 bases removed from V and 3 bases from J, the gap between germline ends came to 6 bases. The CDR3 is 13 amino acids. Germline V lookup: CDR1 GTSNPN, CDR2 SVGIG (reference sequence). CDR3 amino acids: CAWSVGVNQPQHF. The CDR3 coding sequence is TGTGCCTGGAGTGTAGGGGTCAATCAGCCCCAGCATTTT.

The rearrangement uses TRBV13 and TRBJ1-2, with TRBD1 as a possible D gene (6 bases). V was shortened by 1 base and J by 7 bases, with 19 bases between the two germline ends. Looked up from germline, CDR1 is PRHDT and CDR2 is FYEKMQ (reference sequence). The CDR3 length is 16 residues. In DNA form, the CDR3 reads TGTGCCAGCAGCTTAGACCCTGGGACACCGGTTATTGGCTACACCTTC. Encoded protein: CASSLDPGTPVIGYTF.

This clone was seen only once. The chain is built from TRBV18 and TRBJ1-2; possible D gene TRBD1, 5 bases. V shed 3 bases and J shed 6 bases, with 11 bases lying between them. The CDR3 runs to 13 residues. Germline CDR1 reads KGHSH; CDR2 reads LQKENI. CDR3: CASSPVAGDGYTF. The CDR3 DNA reads as TGTGCCAGCTCACCGGTCGCGGGGGATGGCTACACCTTC. Together with reference TRBV18 and TRBJ1-2, the CDR3 gives the full variable domain: NAGVMQNPRHLVRRRGQEARLRCSPMKGHSHVYWYRQLPEEGLKFMVYLQKENIIDESGMPKERFSAEFPKEGPSILRIQQVVRGDSAAYFCASSPVAGDGYTFGSGTRLTVV.

V and J are TRBV27 and TRBJ2-7, with TRBD2 matching over 7 bases. CDR1 is MNHEY and CDR2 is SMNVEV in the germline V gene (reference sequence). V gave up 10 bases and J gave up 5 bases; unmatched junction bases: 5. This CDR3 comprises 11 residues. The CDR3 loop is CATQRGHEQYF. In DNA, the CDR3 is TGTGCCACCCAGCGGGGACACGAGCAGTACTTC.

The chain uses TRBV5-4 and TRBJ1-2; 7 bases are shared with TRBD1. Per the germline V gene, CDR1 is SGHNT and CDR2 is YYREEE (reference sequence). The CDR3 runs to 15 residues. The V segment lost 2 bases and the J segment 5 bases; nucleotides outside the gene matches: 9. The CDR3: CASSLEEGAWYGYTF. For the CDR3, the DNA is TGTGCCAGCAGCTTAGAGGAGGGGGCTTGGTATGGCTACACCTTC. Variable domain in full (rest from reference TRBV5-4 and TRBJ1-2): ETGVTQSPTHLIKTRGQQVTLRCSSQSGHNTVSWYQQALGQGPQFIFQYYREEENGRGNFPPRFSGLQFPNYSSELNVNALELDDSALYLCASSLEEGAWYGYTFGSGTRLTVV.